This T cell receptor beta chain was recovered during a study of graft-versus-host responses after intestinal transplantation. This clone was detected once. The antigen remains unidentified. The CDR3 is 13 amino acids. V was pared by 5 bases and J by 7 bases, with 4 bases of the junction left unmatched. Germline V gives CDR1 MNHEY, CDR2 SVGAGI. General study results and limits: Some GvH clones appeared in ileal mucosa or blood before recipient bone marrow.

Clones were read by immunoSEQ multiplex PCR, and TCRdb kept only the in-frame ones, dropping some. The sample shows about 70,000 clones, nearly 85% of them seen only once. This chain connects TRBV6-5 to TRBJ2-1, with 8 bases matching TRBD1. The TCR sequence derives from a human donor who was the organ donor for an intestinal transplant. The sequenced sample was unstimulated CD4+ T cells sorted from spleen or lymph node cells, obtained before transplant. CDR3 coding DNA: TGTGCCAGCAGTCGGACAGGGTCGAATGAGCAGTTCTTC. Translating it yields CASSRTGSNEQFF.